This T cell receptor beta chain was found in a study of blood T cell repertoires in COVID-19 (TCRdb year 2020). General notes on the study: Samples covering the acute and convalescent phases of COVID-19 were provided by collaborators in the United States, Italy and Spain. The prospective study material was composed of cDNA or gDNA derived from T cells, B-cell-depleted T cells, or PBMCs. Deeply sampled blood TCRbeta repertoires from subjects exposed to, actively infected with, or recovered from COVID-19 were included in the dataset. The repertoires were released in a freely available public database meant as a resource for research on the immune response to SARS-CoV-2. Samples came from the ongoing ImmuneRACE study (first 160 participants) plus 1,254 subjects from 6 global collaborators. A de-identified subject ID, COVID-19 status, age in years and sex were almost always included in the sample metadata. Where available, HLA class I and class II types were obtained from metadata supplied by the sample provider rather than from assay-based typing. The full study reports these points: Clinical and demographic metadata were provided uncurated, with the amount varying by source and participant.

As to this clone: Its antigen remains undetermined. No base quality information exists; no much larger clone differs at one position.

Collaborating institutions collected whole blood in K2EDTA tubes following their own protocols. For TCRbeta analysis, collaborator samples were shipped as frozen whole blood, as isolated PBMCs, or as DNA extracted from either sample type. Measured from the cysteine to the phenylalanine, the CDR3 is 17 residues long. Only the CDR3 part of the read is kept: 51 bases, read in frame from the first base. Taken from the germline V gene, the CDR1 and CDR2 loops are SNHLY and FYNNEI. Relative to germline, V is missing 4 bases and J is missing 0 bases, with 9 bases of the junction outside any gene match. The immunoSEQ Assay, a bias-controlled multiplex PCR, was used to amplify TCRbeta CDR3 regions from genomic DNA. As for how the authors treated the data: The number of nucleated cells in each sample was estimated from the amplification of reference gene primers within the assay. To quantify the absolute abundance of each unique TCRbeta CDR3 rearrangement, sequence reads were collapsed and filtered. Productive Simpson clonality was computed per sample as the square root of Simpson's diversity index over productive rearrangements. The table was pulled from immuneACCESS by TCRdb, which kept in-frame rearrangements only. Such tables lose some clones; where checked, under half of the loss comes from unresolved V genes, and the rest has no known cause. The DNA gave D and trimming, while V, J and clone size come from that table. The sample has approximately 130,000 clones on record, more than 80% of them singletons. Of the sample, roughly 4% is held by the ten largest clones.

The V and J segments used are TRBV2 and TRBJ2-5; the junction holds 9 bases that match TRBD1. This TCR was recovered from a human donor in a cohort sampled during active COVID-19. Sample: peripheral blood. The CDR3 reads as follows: CASSGRRWDRDQETQYF. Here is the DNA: TGTGCCAGCAGTGGGCGAAGGTGGGACAGGGACCAAGAGACCCAGTACTTC.